This T cell receptor beta chain stems from a study of cytomegalovirus exposure and HLA in healthy donors. CDR1 is MNHEY, CDR2 SMNVEV, per germline (reference sequence). The CDR3 covers 13 residues. Trimming pared 3 bases from V and 3 bases from J, leaving 9 bases between. The PCR contained 60 Vbeta and 13 Jbeta primers. The repertoire was sequenced with immunoSEQ multiplex PCR; TCRdb's copy has only in-frame clones and lacks some. The repertoire includes about 270,000 clones, around 86% of them detected once, and almost 4% sits in the top ten. Sequencing was done on a sample of PBMCs. The rearrangement links TRBV27 to TRBJ2-7, with D possibly matching TRBD1 (5 bases). The receptor comes from a man aged 35-49 years in good health and CMV-seropositive. The CDR3 DNA follows: TGTGCCAGCAGTTTCGTGCAGGGCTACGAGCAGTACTTC. Its translation is CASSFVQGYEQYF.